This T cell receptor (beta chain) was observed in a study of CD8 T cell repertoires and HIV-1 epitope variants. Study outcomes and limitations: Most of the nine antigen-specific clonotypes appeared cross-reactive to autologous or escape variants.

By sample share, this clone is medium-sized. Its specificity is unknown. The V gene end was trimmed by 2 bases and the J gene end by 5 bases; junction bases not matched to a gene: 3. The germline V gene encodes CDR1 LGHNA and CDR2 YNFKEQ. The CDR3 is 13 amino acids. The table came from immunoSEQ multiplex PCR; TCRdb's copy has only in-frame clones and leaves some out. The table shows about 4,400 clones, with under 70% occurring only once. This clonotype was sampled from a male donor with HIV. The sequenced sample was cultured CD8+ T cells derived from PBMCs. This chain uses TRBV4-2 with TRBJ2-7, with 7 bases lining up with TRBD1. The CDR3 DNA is TGTGCCAGCAGCCAAACAGGGGTCAACGAGCAGTACTTC. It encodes CASSQTGVNEQYF.